These T cell receptor beta chains were read from a single sample in a study of blood T cell repertoires in COVID-19. Method: immunoSEQ multiplex PCR; TCRdb's copy keeps in-frame clones and lacks some. The sample lists about 160,000 clones; around nine tenths were seen once. Sample: peripheral blood. The origin of the receptors is a man aged 55 to 69 with COVID-19, enrolled during active disease. The CDR3 runs from the conserved cysteine through the conserved F or W. Each record gives: V gene, J gene, D gene, clone size, CDR3 protein, CDR3 DNA. The D gene is left open where the match is weak. Clone size is stated in some rows and not others, as once, few, many or a class when expanded.

>TRBV12-5|TRBJ1-1|TRBD1|NA
CASVRQGYTEAFF
TGTGCTAGTGTTAGACAGGGGTACACTGAAGCTTTCTTT
>TRBV19|TRBJ1-4|TRBD1|NA
CASSRIGTGGLNEKLFF
TGTGCCAGTAGCCGCATTGGGACAGGGGGCCTAAATGAAAAACTGTTTTTT
>TRBV6-2/TRBV6-3|TRBJ1-1|NA|NA
CASRPRQIMNTEAFF
TGTGCCAGCAGACCTCGACAGATCATGAACACTGAAGCTTTCTTT
>TRBV28|TRBJ1-4|TRBD1|once
CASREGTGAGNEKLFF
TGTGCCAGCAGGGAGGGGACAGGGGCGGGTAATGAAAAACTGTTTTTT
>TRBV29-1|TRBJ1-2|TRBD1|NA
CSVEVLLGQGAYTF
TGCAGCGTTGAAGTCCTGTTGGGACAGGGCGCCTACACCTTC
>TRBV2|TRBJ1-6|TRBD1|NA
CASGVRRQGNSPLHF
TGTGCCAGCGGCGTCAGACGACAGGGTAATTCACCCCTCCACTTT
>TRBV6-5|TRBJ1-4|NA|NA
CASGPDRYEKLFF
TGTGCCAGCGGGCCAGATCGGTATGAAAAACTGTTTTTT
>TRBV5-6|TRBJ2-7|TRBD1|NA
CASRRGPGQTSYEQYF
TGTGCCAGCAGGCGAGGACCGGGACAGACATCCTACGAGCAGTACTTC
>TRBV7-9|TRBJ1-2|NA|NA
CASSTLPAGRADTNYGYTF
TGTGCCAGCAGCACCCTCCCCGCGGGGAGGGCCGATACTAACTATGGCTACACCTTC
>TRBV5-8|TRBJ2-7|NA|NA
CASSFTYEQYF
TGTGCCAGCAGCTTTACCTACGAGCAGTACTTC
>TRBV9|TRBJ1-1|NA|few
CASSEQERTEAFF
TGTGCCAGCAGCGAACAGGAGCGCACTGAAGCTTTCTTT
>TRBV7-9|TRBJ1-2|TRBD1|NA
CASSPGAGGPLGYGYTF
TGTGCCAGCAGCCCCGGTGCAGGGGGACCGTTAGGATATGGCTACACCTTC
>TRBV7-9|TRBJ1-3|NA|once
CASSFQGGNTIYF
TGTGCCAGCAGCTTTCAGGGAGGAAACACCATATATTTT
>TRBV24-1|TRBJ2-7|TRBD2|NA
CATSEGGSRYEQYF
TGTGCCACCAGTGAGGGGGGGTCTCGGTACGAGCAGTACTTC
>TRBV4-3|TRBJ1-1|NA|few
CASSRSTDSRTNTEAFF
TGCGCCAGCAGCCGTTCAACGGACAGCCGAACAAACACTGAAGCTTTCTTT
>TRBV20-1|TRBJ2-7|NA|NA
CSARATYEQYF
TGCAGTGCTAGAGCTACCTACGAGCAGTACTTC
>TRBV4-3|TRBJ1-2|NA|NA
CASSQGRAYGYTF
TGCGCCAGCAGCCAAGGCAGGGCCTATGGCTACACCTTC
>TRBV11-1|TRBJ2-3|NA|NA
CASGREGTDTQYF
TGTGCCAGCGGCAGGGAAGGCACAGATACGCAGTATTTT
>TRBV6-6|TRBJ2-3|NA|NA
CASRQDAGARDTQYF
TGTGCCAGCAGACAGGACGCGGGGGCGCGTGATACGCAGTATTTT
>TRBV19|TRBJ1-2|NA|NA
CASSIDLDSYSYGYTF
TGTGCCAGTAGTATAGATCTGGACTCCTATTCGTATGGCTACACCTTC
>TRBV2|TRBJ2-1|TRBD1|NA
CASSAGTGLYEQFF
TGTGCCAGCAGCGCCGGGACAGGGTTATATGAGCAGTTCTTC